These 14 T cell receptor beta chains share one sample of origin, sequenced in a study of cytomegalovirus exposure and HLA in healthy donors. PCR employed 60 Vbeta and 13 Jbeta primers. Libraries were prepared by immunoSEQ multiplex PCR; TCRdb keeps only in-frame clonotypes and omits some of them. The specimen's table records 100,000 to 150,000 clones. Sequenced input: PBMCs. These receptors all come from a man aged 40-49 years in good health and CMV-seronegative.

The gene calls are TRBV7-3 and TRBJ2-1; D is possibly TRBD2 (7 bases). Germline values: CDR1 SGHTA, CDR2 FQGTGA. V shed 6 bases and J shed 3 bases, with 15 bases lying between them. The CDR3 covers 15 residues. This chain's CDR3 is CASRPGGGSYNEQFF. The CDR3 region has the DNA TGTGCCAGCAGGCCGGGGGGCGGGAGCTACAATGAGCAGTTCTTC.

The gene calls are TRBV6-6 and TRBJ2-3; TRBD2 matches at 10 bases. J was trimmed by 4 bases and V by 2 bases; bases with no gene match: 6. This CDR3 is built from 16 residues. From germline, CDR1 is MNHNY and CDR2 SVGAGI (reference sequence). CDR3 residues: CASSYGIAGGSDTQYF. The CDR3 DNA reads TGTGCCAGCAGTTACGGAATAGCGGGAGGTTCAGATACGCAGTATTTT.

The CDR3 DNA sequence: TGTGCCAGCAGCTTAGACAGCGGGTCCACAGATACGCAGTATTTT. It encodes CASSLDSGSTDTQYF. The gene calls are TRBV7-2 and TRBJ2-3; tentative D call: TRBD2 (6 bases). CDR3 length: 15 amino acids. Trimming took off 1 base at V and 2 bases at J, with 10 bases between the two ends. Germline CDR1 and CDR2: SGHTA and FQGNSA.

CDR3 residues: CAWSFSHEQYF. CDR3 nucleotides: TGTGCCTGGAGTTTTAGCCACGAGCAGTACTTC. The rearrangement joins TRBV30 to TRBJ2-7; no definite D call. The CDR3 has 11 amino acids. Deletions cut 2 bases from V and 5 bases from J, with 7 bases between. Germline V CDR1 and CDR2: GTSNPN, SVGIG (reference sequence).

V usage is TRBV5-6 and J usage is TRBJ2-7; TRBD2 is a possible D gene (6 bases). With 1 base removed from V and 0 bases from J, the gap between germline ends came to 17 bases. The CDR3 consists of 17 residues. Germline assignment: CDR1 SGHDT and CDR2 YYEEEE. CDR3 in amino acids: CASSLFKRARGSYEQYF. The CDR3, as DNA: TGTGCCAGCAGCTTGTTTAAGCGGGCGCGAGGCTCCTACGAGCAGTACTTC.

This chain uses TRBV9 with TRBJ2-5; D is undetermined. The end of the DNA aligns better with TRBJ2-7, so the J call may be wrong. Germline-derived CDR1 and CDR2 are SGDLS and YYNGEE. This CDR3 spans 14 amino acids. The CDR3 DNA sequence: TGTGCCAGCAGCGTAGGAGTTAGGAGCTACGAGCAGTACTTC. It encodes CASSVGVRSYEQYF.

V usage is TRBV6-6 and J usage is TRBJ1-1; possibly TRBD1 for D (6 bases). CDR1 and CDR2 from the germline V gene are MNHNY and SVGAGI (reference sequence). This CDR3 is 15 amino acids long. Between the trimmed V and J ends, which lost 5 bases and 4 bases, there was a span of 17 bases. This chain's CDR3 is CASSAVSGGGTEAFF. CDR3 sequence (DNA): TGTGCCAGCAGTGCAGTTTCGGGGGGCGGCACTGAAGCTTTCTTT.

The CDR3 spells CASSQSPQAAEAFF. As DNA, the CDR3 is TGCGCCAGCAGCCAATCCCCACAGGCCGCAGAAGCTTTCTTT. This chain uses TRBV4-1 with TRBJ1-1; tentatively, D is TRBD1 (5 bases). The CDR3 has 14 residues. Trimming shortened V by 2 bases and J by 8 bases, and 15 bases separated the two germline ends. Per the germline V gene, CDR1 is MGHRA and CDR2 is YSYEKL.

V gene TRBV4-3 combines with J gene TRBJ2-7; 12 nucleotides agree with TRBD2. The CDR3 has 14 amino acids. With 4 bases clipped from V and 4 bases from J, the junction kept 2 bases outside the gene matches. Germline V gene data show CDR1 as LGHNA and CDR2 as YSLEER. CDR3 DNA: TGCGCCAGCAGCCGAGGGACTAGCGGGTACGAGCAGTACTTC. Protein: CASSRGTSGYEQYF.

The V and J genes are TRBV27 and TRBJ2-7, with D perhaps matching TRBD1 (6 bases). The CDR3 is 14 amino acids. The germline V and J ends were trimmed by 5 bases and 2 bases, with 13 bases remaining between them. Germline assignment: CDR1 MNHEY and CDR2 SMNVEV (reference sequence). CDR3 in DNA: TGTGCCAGCAGTGATTCAGGGGTTCCCTACGAGCAGTACTTC. It is translated as CASSDSGVPYEQYF.

The rearrangement links TRBV20-1 to TRBJ2-7, with D uncertain. The V gene lost 5 bases and the J gene lost 4 bases, with 9 bases spanning the gap. This CDR3 has 11 amino acids. Germline V gene lookup returns CDR1 DFQATT and CDR2 SNEGSKA (reference sequence). The CDR3 region has the DNA TGCAGTGCTTATAGCCGTTACGAGCAGTACTTC. Its protein is CSAYSRYEQYF.

On this clone: Within the sample, other DNA sequences also encode this same CDR3. This sequence joins TRBV7-6 and TRBJ2-7; 7 bases match TRBD2. Germline V gene lookup returns CDR1 SGHVS and CDR2 FNYEAQ. Unmatched junction bases numbered 11, after V lost 0 bases and J lost 0 bases. The length of the CDR3 is 18 residues. The CDR3: CASSLASPGGYLSYEQYF. The CDR3 bases are TGTGCCAGCAGCTTAGCCTCACCGGGAGGCTACCTCTCCTACGAGCAGTACTTC. The complete variable domain, with remaining parts taken from reference TRBV7-6 and TRBJ2-7, reads GAGVSQSPRYKVTKRGQDVALRCDPISGHVSLYWYRQALGQGPEFLTYFNYEAQQDKSGLPNDRFSAERPEGSISTLTIQRTEQRDSAMYRCASSLASPGGYLSYEQYFGPGTRLTVT.

This chain connects TRBV27 to TRBJ1-2, with TRBD1 matching over 7 bases. Germline V gene sequence: CDR1 MNHEY, CDR2 SMNVEV (reference sequence). The CDR3 sequence is 13 residues long. With 10 bases clipped from V and 4 bases from J, the junction kept 9 bases outside the gene matches. As DNA, the CDR3 is TGTGCCACACGACAGGGTACCTTCTATGGCTACACCTTC. Its translation is CATRQGTFYGYTF.

The gene calls are TRBV4-1 and TRBJ2-5; D may be TRBD2 (5 bases). The CDR3 consists of 15 residues. Germline V lookup: CDR1 MGHRA, CDR2 YSYEKL. V was pared by 4 bases and J by 6 bases, with 18 bases between. The CDR3 DNA reads as TGCGCCAGCAGCCTTAATCGGGTAGGCGGGCAGACCCAGTACTTC. Residues: CASSLNRVGGQTQYF.